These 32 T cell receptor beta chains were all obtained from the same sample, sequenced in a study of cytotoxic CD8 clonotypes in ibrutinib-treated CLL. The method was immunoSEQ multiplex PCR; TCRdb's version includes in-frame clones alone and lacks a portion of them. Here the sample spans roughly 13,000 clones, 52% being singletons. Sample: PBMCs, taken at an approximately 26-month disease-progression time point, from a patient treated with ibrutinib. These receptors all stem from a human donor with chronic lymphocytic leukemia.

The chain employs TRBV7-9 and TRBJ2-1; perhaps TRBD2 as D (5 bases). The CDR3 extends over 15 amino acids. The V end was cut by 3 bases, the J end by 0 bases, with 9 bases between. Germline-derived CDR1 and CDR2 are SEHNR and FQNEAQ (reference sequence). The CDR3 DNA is TGTGCCAGCAGCTTCGGGGAAGTCTCCTACAATGAGCAGTTCTTC. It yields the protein CASSFGEVSYNEQFF.

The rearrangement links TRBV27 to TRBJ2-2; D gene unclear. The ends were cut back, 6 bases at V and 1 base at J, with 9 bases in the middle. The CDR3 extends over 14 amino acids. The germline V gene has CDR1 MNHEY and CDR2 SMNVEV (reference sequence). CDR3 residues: CASRAGQNTGELFF. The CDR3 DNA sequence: TGTGCCAGCAGGGCCGGGCAGAACACCGGGGAGCTGTTTTTT.

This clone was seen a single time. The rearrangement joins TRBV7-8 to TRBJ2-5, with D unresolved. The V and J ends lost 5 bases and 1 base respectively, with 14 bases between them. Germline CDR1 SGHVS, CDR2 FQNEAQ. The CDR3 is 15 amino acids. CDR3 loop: CASSVQPWGQETQYF. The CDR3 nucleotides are TGTGCCAGCAGCGTACAACCCTGGGGCCAAGAGACCCAGTACTTC.

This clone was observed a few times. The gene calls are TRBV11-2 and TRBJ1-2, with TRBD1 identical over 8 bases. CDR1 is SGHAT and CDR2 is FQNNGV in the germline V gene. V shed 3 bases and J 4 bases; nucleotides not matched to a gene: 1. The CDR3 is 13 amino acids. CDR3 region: CASSFDRGYGYTF. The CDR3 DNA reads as TGTGCCAGCAGCTTCGACAGGGGCTATGGCTACACCTTC.

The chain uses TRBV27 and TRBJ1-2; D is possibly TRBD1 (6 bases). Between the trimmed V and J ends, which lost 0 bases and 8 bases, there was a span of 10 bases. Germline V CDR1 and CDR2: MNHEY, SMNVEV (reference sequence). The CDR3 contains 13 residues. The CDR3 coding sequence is TGTGCCAGCAGTTTATCACAGGGCGGAGGCTACACCTTC. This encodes CASSLSQGGGYTF.

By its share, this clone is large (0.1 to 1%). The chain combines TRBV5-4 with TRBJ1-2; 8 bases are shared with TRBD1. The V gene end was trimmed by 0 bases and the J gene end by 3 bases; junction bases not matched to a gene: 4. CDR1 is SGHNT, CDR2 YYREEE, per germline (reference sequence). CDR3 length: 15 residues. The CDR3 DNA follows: TGTGCCAGCAGCTTGGATCGGGACAGGTACTATGGCTACACCTTC. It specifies CASSLDRDRYYGYTF.

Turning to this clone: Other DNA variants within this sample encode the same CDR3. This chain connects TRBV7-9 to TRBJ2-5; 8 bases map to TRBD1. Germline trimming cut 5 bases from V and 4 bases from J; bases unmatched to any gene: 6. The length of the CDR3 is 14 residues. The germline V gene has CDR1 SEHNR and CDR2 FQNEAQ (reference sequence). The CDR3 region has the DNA TGTGCCAGCAGCCCCCGGACAGGGAGAGAGACCCAGTACTTC. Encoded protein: CASSPRTGRETQYF.

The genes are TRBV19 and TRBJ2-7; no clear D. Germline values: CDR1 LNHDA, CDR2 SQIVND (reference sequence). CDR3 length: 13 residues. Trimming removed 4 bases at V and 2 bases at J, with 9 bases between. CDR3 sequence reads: CASSKVEAYEQYF. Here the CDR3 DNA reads TGTGCCAGTAGTAAGGTTGAGGCCTACGAGCAGTACTTC.

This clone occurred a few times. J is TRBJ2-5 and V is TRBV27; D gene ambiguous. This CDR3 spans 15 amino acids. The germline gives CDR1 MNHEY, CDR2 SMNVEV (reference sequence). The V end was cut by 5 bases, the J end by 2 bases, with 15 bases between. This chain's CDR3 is CASSPTWGQQETQYF. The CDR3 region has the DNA TGTGCCAGCAGTCCGACCTGGGGTCAGCAAGAGACCCAGTACTTC.

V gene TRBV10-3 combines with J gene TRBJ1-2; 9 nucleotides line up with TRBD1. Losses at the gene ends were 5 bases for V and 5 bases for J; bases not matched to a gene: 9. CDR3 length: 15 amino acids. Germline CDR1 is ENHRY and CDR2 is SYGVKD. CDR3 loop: CAISPRTGEGYGYTF. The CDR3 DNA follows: TGTGCCATCAGTCCCCGGACAGGGGAGGGGTATGGCTACACCTTC.

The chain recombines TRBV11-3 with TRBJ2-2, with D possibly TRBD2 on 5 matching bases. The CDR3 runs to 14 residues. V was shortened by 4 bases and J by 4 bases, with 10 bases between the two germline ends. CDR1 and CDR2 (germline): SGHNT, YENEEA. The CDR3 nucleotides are TGTGCCAGCAGCTCCCAAAGCGGCACCGGGGAGCTGTTTTTT. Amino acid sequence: CASSSQSGTGELFF.

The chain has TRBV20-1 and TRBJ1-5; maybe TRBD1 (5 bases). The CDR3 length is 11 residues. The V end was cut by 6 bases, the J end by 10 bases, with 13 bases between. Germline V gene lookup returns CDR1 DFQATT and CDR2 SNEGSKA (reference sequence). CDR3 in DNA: TGCAGTGCCCCCTACCAGGGTCCCCAGCATTTT. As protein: CSAPYQGPQHF.

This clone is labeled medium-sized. As DNA, the CDR3 is TGTGCCAGCAGCGTAGACAGGGGAGGAGAGACCCAGTACTTC. Residues: CASSVDRGGETQYF. The chain employs TRBV9 and TRBJ2-5; D might be TRBD1 (7 bases). Germline V gene lookup returns CDR1 SGDLS and CDR2 YYNGEE. The CDR3 contains 14 residues. V lost 0 bases and J lost 4, with 10 bases in between.

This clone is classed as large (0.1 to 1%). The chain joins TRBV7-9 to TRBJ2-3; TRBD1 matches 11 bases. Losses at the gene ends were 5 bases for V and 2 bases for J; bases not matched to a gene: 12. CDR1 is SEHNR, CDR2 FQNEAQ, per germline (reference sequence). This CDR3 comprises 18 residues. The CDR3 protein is CASSTDHWDRGNTDTQYF. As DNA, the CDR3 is TGTGCCAGCAGCACGGACCACTGGGACAGGGGGAACACAGATACGCAGTATTTT.

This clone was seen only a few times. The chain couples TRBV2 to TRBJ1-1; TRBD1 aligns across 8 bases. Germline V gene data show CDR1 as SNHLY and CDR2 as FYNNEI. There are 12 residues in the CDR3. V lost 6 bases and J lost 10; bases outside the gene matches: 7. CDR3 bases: TGTGCCAGCAGGACCGAGGACAGGGCAGCTTTCTTT. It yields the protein CASRTEDRAAFF.

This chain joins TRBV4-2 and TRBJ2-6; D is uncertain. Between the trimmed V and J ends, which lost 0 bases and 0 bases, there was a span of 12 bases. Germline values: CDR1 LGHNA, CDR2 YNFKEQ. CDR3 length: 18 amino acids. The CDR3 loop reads CASSQDVPLPSGANVLTF. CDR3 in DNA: TGTGCCAGCAGCCAAGACGTCCCCTTACCCTCTGGGGCCAACGTCCTGACTTTC.

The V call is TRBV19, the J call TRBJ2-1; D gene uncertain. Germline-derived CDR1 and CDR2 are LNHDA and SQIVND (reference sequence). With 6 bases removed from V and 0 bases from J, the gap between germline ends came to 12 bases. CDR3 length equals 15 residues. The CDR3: CASRIRRASYNEQFF. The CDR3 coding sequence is TGTGCCAGTAGGATCAGGCGTGCCTCCTACAATGAGCAGTTCTTC.

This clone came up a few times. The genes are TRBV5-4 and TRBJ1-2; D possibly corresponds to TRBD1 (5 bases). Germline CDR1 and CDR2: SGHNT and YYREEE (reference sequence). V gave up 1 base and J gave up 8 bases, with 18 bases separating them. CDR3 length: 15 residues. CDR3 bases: TGTGCCAGCAGCTTGTGGGGGGGAAGGGCAACCGGCTACACCTTC. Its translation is CASSLWGGRATGYTF.

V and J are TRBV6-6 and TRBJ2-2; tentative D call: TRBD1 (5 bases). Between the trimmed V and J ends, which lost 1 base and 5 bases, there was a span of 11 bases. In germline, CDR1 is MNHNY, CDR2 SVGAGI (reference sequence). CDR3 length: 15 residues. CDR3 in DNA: TGTGCCAGCAGTTACTTTGGGGCAGGGACCGGGGAGCTGTTTTTT. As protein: CASSYFGAGTGELFF.

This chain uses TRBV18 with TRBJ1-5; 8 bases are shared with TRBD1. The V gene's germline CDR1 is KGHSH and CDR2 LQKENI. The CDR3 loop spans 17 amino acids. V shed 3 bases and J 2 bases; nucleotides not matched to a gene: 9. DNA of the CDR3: TGTGCCAGCTCACCGAGAGCAGGGGGCGGAGGCAATCAGCCCCAGCATTTT. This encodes CASSPRAGGGGNQPQHF.

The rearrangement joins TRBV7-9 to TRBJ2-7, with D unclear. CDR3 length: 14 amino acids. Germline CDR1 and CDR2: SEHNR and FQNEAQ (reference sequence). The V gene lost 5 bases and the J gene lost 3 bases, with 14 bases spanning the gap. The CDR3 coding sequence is TGTGCCAGCAGCCCAGCAGCTTGGGGCTACGAGCAGTACTTC. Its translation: CASSPAAWGYEQYF.

The CDR3 sequence: CASSLAQRYEQYF. DNA of the CDR3: TGCGCCAGCAGCTTGGCCCAGCGATACGAGCAGTACTTC. The rearrangement links TRBV5-1 to TRBJ2-7, with D hard to call. Germline V lookup: CDR1 SGHRS, CDR2 YFSETQ. The CDR3 totals 13 residues. V lost 0 bases, J lost 4 bases, and 8 bases lay in between.

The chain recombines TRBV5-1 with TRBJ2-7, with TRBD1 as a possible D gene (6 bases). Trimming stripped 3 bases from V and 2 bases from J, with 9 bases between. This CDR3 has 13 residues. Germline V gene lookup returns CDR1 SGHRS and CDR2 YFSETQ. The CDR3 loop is CASSSRTAYEQYF. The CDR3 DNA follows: TGCGCCAGCAGCTCGCGGACAGCCTACGAGCAGTACTTC. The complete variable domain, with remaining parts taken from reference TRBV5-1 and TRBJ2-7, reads KAGVTQTPRYLIKTRGQQVTLSCSPISGHRSVSWYQQTPGQGLQFLFEYFSETQRNKGNFPGRFSGRQFSNSRSEMNVSTLELGDSALYLCASSSRTAYEQYFGPGTRLTVT.

The CDR3 sequence: CASSESQQGIDTQYF. The CDR3 DNA is TGTGCCAGCAGCGAAAGTCAACAGGGAATAGATACGCAGTATTTT. The J gene is TRBJ2-3, the V gene TRBV11-3, with a tentative D call TRBD1 (6 bases). Germline V gives CDR1 SGHNT, CDR2 YENEEA. The V end was cut by 5 bases, the J end by 5 bases, with 17 bases between. The CDR3 has 15 amino acids.

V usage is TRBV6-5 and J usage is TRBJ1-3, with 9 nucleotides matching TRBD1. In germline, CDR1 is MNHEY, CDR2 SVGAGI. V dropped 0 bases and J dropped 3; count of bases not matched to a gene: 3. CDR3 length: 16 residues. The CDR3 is CASSYSGQGNGNTIYF. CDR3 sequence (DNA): TGTGCCAGCAGTTACTCAGGACAGGGGAATGGAAACACCATATATTTT.

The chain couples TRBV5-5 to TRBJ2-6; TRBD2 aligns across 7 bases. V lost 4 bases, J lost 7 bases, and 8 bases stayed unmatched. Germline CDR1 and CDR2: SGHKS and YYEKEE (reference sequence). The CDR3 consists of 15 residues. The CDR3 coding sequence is TGTGCCAGCAGCCCAGCGGGGTCGGGAGCCAACGTCCTGACTTTC. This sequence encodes CASSPAGSGANVLTF.

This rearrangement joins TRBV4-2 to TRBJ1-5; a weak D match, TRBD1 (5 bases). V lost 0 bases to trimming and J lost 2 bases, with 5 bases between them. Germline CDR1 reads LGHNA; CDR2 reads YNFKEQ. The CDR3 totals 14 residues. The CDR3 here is CASSQDRGNQPQHF. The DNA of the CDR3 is TGTGCCAGCAGCCAAGACAGGGGCAATCAGCCCCAGCATTTT.

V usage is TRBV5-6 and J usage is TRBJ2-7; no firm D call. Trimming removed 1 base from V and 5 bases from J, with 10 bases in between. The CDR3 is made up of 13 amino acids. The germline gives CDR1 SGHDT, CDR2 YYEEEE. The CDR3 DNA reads TGTGCCAGCAGCTTGTTAGCATACCACGAGCAGTACTTC. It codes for CASSLLAYHEQYF.

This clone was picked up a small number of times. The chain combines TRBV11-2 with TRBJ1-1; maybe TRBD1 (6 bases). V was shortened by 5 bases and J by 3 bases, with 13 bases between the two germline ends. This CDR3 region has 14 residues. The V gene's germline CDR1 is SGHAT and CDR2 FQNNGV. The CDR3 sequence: CASSTGYEDTEAFF. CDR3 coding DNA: TGTGCCAGCAGCACAGGGTACGAGGACACTGAAGCTTTCTTT.

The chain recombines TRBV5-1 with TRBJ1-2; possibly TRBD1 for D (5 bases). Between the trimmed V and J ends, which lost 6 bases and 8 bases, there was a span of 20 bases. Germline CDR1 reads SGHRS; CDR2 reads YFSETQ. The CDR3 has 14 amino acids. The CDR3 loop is CASTDHGASVGYTF. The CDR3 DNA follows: TGCGCCAGCACCGATCATGGGGCCTCCGTGGGCTACACCTTC.

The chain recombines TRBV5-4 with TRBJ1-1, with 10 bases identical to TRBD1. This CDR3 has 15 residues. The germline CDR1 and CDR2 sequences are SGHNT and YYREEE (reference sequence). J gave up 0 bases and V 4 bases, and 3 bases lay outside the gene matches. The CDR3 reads CASSRDRGMNTEAFF. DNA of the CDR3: TGTGCCAGCAGCCGGGACAGGGGAATGAACACTGAAGCTTTCTTT.

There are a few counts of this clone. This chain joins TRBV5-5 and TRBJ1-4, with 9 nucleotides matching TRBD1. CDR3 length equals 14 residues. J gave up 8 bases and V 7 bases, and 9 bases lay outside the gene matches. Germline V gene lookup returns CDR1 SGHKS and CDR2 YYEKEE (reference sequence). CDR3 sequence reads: CASDAGTGTEKLFF. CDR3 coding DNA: TGTGCCAGCGATGCCGGGACAGGGACGGAAAAACTGTTTTTT.